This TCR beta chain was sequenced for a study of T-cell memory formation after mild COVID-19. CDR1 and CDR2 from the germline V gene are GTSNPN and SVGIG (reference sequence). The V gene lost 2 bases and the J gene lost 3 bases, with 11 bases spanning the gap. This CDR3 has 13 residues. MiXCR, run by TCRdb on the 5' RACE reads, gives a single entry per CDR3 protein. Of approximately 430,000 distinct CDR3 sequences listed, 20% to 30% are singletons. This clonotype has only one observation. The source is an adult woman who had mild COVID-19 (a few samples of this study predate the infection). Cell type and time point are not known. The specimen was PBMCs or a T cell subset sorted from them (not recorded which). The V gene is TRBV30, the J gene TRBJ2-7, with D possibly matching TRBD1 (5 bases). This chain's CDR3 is CAWSRTPSYEQYF. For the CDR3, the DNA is TGTGCCTGGAGTCGGACACCTAGCTACGAGCAGTACTTC. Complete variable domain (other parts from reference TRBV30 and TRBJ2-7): SQTIHQWPATLVQPVGSPLSLECTVEGTSNPNLYWYRQAAGRGLQLLFYSVGIGQISSEVPQNLSASRPQDRQFILSSKKLLLSDSGFYLCAWSRTPSYEQYFGPGTRLTVT.